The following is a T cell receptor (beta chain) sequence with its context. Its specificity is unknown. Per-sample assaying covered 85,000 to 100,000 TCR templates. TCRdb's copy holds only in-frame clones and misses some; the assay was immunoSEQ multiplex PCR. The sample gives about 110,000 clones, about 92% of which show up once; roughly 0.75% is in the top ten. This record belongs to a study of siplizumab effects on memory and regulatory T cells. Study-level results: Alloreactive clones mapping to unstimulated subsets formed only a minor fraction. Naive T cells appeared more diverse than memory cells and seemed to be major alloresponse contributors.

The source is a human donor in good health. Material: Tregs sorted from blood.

CDR3 residues: CASSLNGSPLHF. CDR3 nucleotide sequence: TGTGCCAGCAGCTTAAACGGTTCACCCCTCCACTTT. The chain recombines TRBV13 with TRBJ1-6; D gene unclear. V dropped 2 bases and J dropped 9 bases, with 5 bases sitting between them. The CDR3 extends over 12 amino acids. CDR1 and CDR2 (germline): PRHDT, FYEKMQ (reference sequence).